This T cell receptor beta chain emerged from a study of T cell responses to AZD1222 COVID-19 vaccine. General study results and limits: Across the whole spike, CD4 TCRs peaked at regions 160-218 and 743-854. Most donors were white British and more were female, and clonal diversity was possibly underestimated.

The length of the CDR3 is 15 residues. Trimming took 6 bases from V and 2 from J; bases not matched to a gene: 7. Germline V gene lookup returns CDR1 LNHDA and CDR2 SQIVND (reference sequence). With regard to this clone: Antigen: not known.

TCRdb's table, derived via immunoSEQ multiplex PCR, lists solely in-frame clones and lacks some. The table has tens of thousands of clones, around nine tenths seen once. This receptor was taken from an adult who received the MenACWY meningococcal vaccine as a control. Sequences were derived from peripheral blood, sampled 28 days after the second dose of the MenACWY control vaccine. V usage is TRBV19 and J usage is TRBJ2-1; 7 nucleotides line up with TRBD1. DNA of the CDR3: TGTGCCAGTAGCCAAACAGGGGAAACCTACAATGAGCAGTTCTTC. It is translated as CASSQTGETYNEQFF.